The clone carrying this T cell receptor (beta chain) was seen ten or more times. The sample belongs to a study of CD8+CD57+ T cells in acquired aplastic anemia. The patients chosen for sequencing had shown expansion of CD8+CD57+ cells (detected by flow cytometry). The enrolled patients all had severe acquired aplastic anemia. Profiling that covered TCR beta VDJ and CDR3 relied on genomic DNA as its template. TCRdb reanalysed the reads using MiXCR and keeps one entry per CDR3 protein. The sample has approximately 220,000 distinct CDR3 sequences, around 49% seen once. Germline trimming cut 6 bases from V and 6 bases from J; bases unmatched to any gene: 9. Germline CDR1 SQVTM, CDR2 ANQGSEA. The CDR3 length is 13 residues.

The chain uses TRBV29-1 and TRBJ1-2, with TRBD1 matching over 8 bases. Sequences were obtained from sorted CD4+, CD8+, or CD8+CD57+ T cells (not recorded which) from PBMCs. The clonotype originates from a human donor with aplastic anemia. CDR3: CSVARDRPDGYTF. CDR3 DNA: TGCAGCGTCGCCCGGGACAGGCCTGATGGCTACACCTTC.